Included here is one T cell receptor beta chain sequence, with context. The CDR3 contains 16 residues. Looked up from germline, CDR1 is MNHEY and CDR2 is SMNVEV (reference sequence). Trimming cost V 4 bases and J 3 bases, with 16 bases left between them. The data were taken from a study of shared clonotypes between healthy human individuals. Study overall: Serving as donors were a couple of women and three men, whose ages spanned 18 to 49.

Data came from immunoSEQ multiplex PCR; TCRdb stores just in-frame clones and leaves some out. In the table there are some 2,400,000 clones, 90% to 97% of which are singletons. Material for sequencing was naive CD4+ T cells sorted from blood. As to subset: CD45RA+ positively selected. The receptor's source is a man younger than 35 in good health. J is TRBJ1-5 and V is TRBV27; D is ambiguous. In nucleotides, the CDR3 is TGTGCCAGCAGTTCCCGAGTCGCCAGTCACAATCAGCCCCAGCATTTT. This gives the protein CASSSRVASHNQPQHF.